Following are 16 T cell receptor beta chains from one sample sequenced in a study of tumor-infiltrating lymphocytes in primary liver carcinoma. The template, around 540 ng total RNA, yielded TCR beta cDNA made with a constant-region primer. Library construction for TCR beta comprised three nested multiplex PCR rounds performed with slightly modified ARM-PCR. In the first two PCR rounds, TRBV1-TRBV30 forward primers were paired with a C-beta reverse primer, and each round lasted roughly 10 cycles. TCRdb re-called the multiplex PCR reads through MiXCR, storing one row per CDR3 protein. The sample carries tens of thousands of distinct CDR3 sequences, about three quarters recorded once. Co-extraction yielded RNA and DNA from 20-30 mg of unsorted bulk tissue. The sample comprised liver tumor tissue from sampling region 3. Indicated subset: tumor region T3, left-lateral pole. Source of these receptors: a man aged 35 to 55 with primary liver carcinoma and hepatitis B virus infection.

Note on this clonotype: The junction does not match germline at one end; this may be a read error. The gene calls are TRBV4-1 and TRBJ1-3; D gene unclear. There are 14 residues in the CDR3. The germline V gene has CDR1 MGHRA and CDR2 YSYEKL. CDR3 sequence (DNA): TGTGCCAGCAGCCAATCCTTCTCTGGAAACGCCATATATTTT. Translation gives CASSQSFSGNAIYF.

This clonotype was picked up a small number of times. This clone may be a read error of a much larger clone one base away. This chain uses TRBV18 with TRBJ2-3; D is ambiguous. CDR3 length equals 15 residues. CDR1 is KGHSH and CDR2 is LQKENI in the germline V gene. DNA for the CDR3: TGTGCCAGCTCACCACCAGAATCGCCGGTCGATACGCAGTGTTTT. Translation: CASSPPESPVDTQCF.

This chain links TRBV10-3 with TRBJ2-7; D is ambiguous. This CDR3 comprises 12 residues. The germline CDR1 and CDR2 sequences are ENHRY and SYGVKD. The CDR3 nucleotides read TGTGCAGTCAGCGAAGCCGGGCAAGAGCAGTACTTC. Its protein product is CAVSEAGQEQYF.

Comments on this clonotype: The CDR3 carries no conserved terminal phenylalanine or tryptophan, so it likely arises from a read error. No DNA is shown, since the ends of the CDR3 on it are uncertain; the CDR3 is the one TCRdb lists. The rearrangement uses TRBV5-1 and TRBJ2-6; the DNA was not compared with TRBD1, the D call given in the table. From its first to its last residue, the CDR3 has 15 amino acids. CDR1 and CDR2 (germline): SGHRS, YFSETQ. The CDR3 region is CASSAGHSGANVPTL.

This clonotype was observed once. Lacking the conserved final phenylalanine or tryptophan, this CDR3 likely reflects a read error. This chain links TRBV4-1 with TRBJ1-2; the match to TRBD1 covers 8 bases. Per germline, CDR1 MGHRA and CDR2 YSYEKL. This CDR3 is 14 amino acids long. The CDR3 DNA reads as TGCGCTAGCAGTCGAGGGGACAGGAACTATGGCTACACCCTC. Translation: CASSRGDRNYGYTL.

Concerning this clonotype: At one end the junction does not follow the germline gene, possibly because of a read error. The chain links TRBV4-2 to TRBJ2-3; TRBD2 matches 7 bases. Germline CDR1 and CDR2: LGHNA and YNFKEQ. This CDR3 has 13 amino acids. The CDR3 reads CGSTQDLGGRQYF. The CDR3 coding sequence is TGTGGCAGCACCCAAGATTTGGGCGGGAGGCAGTATTTT.

Turning to this clonotype: At one boundary the junction diverges from the germline segment, which might be a read error. This chain links TRBV11-2 with TRBJ2-7, with D possibly matching TRBD1 (6 bases). This CDR3 has 15 amino acids. Germline V gene sequence: CDR1 SGHAT, CDR2 FQNNGV. The CDR3 loop is CTSGRPNAQGSEQYF. CDR3 sequence (DNA): TGTACCAGCGGCCGACCTAATGCACAGGGCAGTGAGCAGTACTTC.

A word on this clonotype: The missing conserved phenylalanine or tryptophan at the end of this CDR3 makes a read error likely. V usage is TRBV5-5 and J usage is TRBJ2-3; the D is unclear. Germline V gene lookup returns CDR1 SGHKS and CDR2 YYEKEE (reference sequence). This CDR3 contains 15 residues. V was clipped by 1 base and J by 4 bases, with 13 bases between them. The CDR3 is CASSLPQAPADTQYL. Written as DNA, the CDR3 is TGTGCCAGCAGCTTGCCTCAGGCGCCCGCAGATACGCAGTATTTG.

The V gene is TRBV12-3 or TRBV12-4, the J gene TRBJ2-4; D possibly uses TRBD1 or TRBD2 (5 bases each). The ends were cut back, 2 bases at V and 0 bases at J, with 17 bases in the middle. The CDR3 contains 18 residues. The CDR3 loop is CASSLWGWADIAKNIQYF. The CDR3 DNA is TGTGCCAGCAGTTTATGGGGGTGGGCGGATATAGCCAAAAACATTCAGTACTTC.

The chain has TRBV11-1 and TRBJ2-5; D is possibly TRBD1 or TRBD2 (5 bases each). V lost 7 bases to trimming and J lost 8 bases, with 20 bases between them. There are 14 residues in the CDR3. Germline CDR1 reads SGHAT; CDR2 reads FQDESV (reference sequence). In nucleotides, the CDR3 is TGTGCCAGCAATGGACAAGTGGAGGTGGAAACCCAGTACTTC. Amino acid sequence: CASNGQVEVETQYF.

Concerning this clonotype: One end of the junction fails to match germline, which may point to a read error. The gene calls are TRBV5-1 and TRBJ2-2; D possibly corresponds to TRBD1 (7 bases). Germline loops: CDR1 SGHRS, CDR2 YFSETQ. CDR3 length: 14 amino acids. CDR3 in amino acids: CASERGENTGDLFF. CDR3 nucleotide sequence: TGCGCCAGTGAAAGGGGGGAGAACACAGGGGACCTGTTTTTT.

This chain joins TRBV7-9 and TRBJ2-7, with a weak D call TRBD1 (6 bases). This CDR3 comprises 18 residues. The germline V gene encodes CDR1 SEHNR and CDR2 FQNEAQ (reference sequence). V gave up 2 bases and J gave up 2 bases, with 22 bases separating them. Here the CDR3 reads CASSLYGRRDKETYEQYF. The CDR3, as DNA: TGTGCCAGCAGCTTATATGGTCGACGGGACAAGGAAACCTACGAGCAGTACTTC.

The chain recombines TRBV6-5 with TRBJ1-1; D uncertain. The CDR3 has 13 amino acids. V dropped 6 bases and J dropped 1 base, with 9 bases sitting between them. Germline-derived CDR1 and CDR2 are MNHEY and SVGAGI. The CDR3 spells CASSSLRNTEAFF. CDR3 DNA sequence: TGTGCCAGCAGCTCCCTTAGGAACACTGAAGCTTTCTTT.

This chain joins TRBV11-2 and TRBJ1-2; D remains ambiguous. This CDR3 has 13 amino acids. The V end was cut by 7 bases, the J end by 2 bases, with 11 bases between. Germline CDR1 is SGHAT and CDR2 is FQNNGV. The CDR3 nucleotides are TGTGCCAGCACTTTAACGGCCAACTATGGCTACACCTTC. Encoded protein: CASTLTANYGYTF.

The chain joins TRBV5-1 to TRBJ2-3; D is unclear. Germline V gene sequence: CDR1 SGHRS, CDR2 YFSETQ. The CDR3 is 13 residues long. The V end was cut by 8 bases, the J end by 7 bases, with 17 bases between. This CDR3 reads CASRGAGPYTQYF. The CDR3 DNA reads TGCGCCAGTAGAGGCGCAGGACCATATACGCAGTATTTT.

Judged by abundance, this clonotype is medium-sized. This chain links TRBV6-1 with TRBJ1-1, with TRBD1 matching over 10 bases. This CDR3 has 14 amino acids. V dropped 9 bases and J dropped 5; count of bases not matched to a gene: 9. CDR1 and CDR2 (germline): MNHNS, SASEGT. CDR3 sequence reads: CASRRQGAVTEAFF. CDR3 sequence (DNA): TGTGCCAGTCGAAGACAGGGGGCTGTGACTGAAGCTTTCTTT.